This TCR beta chain was observed in a study of cytomegalovirus exposure and HLA in healthy donors. General observations from the study: It was likely that a cluster of highly shared sequence variants was a sequencing artifact. Analyzed later, most CMV-associated TCR beta chains appeared HLA-restricted. Donors belonging to an Asian-associated ancestry cluster reportedly showed fewer N-insertions in productive TCRs than the roughly 680-donor mean, according to what a later analysis found.

In the case of this clone: Its cognate antigen is unknown.

Amplification used 60 Vbeta primers and 13 Jbeta primers. Generated by immunoSEQ multiplex PCR, the TCRdb table keeps only in-frame clones and is missing some. The sample consists of 150,000 to 200,000 clones, roughly four fifths of them appearing once. The germline CDR1 and CDR2 sequences are SGHRS and YFSETQ. Trimming cost V 2 bases and J 4 bases; bases outside gene matches: 5. The CDR3 runs 14 residues. The rearrangement links TRBV5-1 to TRBJ2-7; TRBD1 matches 8 bases. Sequenced: PBMCs. This sequence was found in a woman aged 40 to 50 in good health and CMV-seronegative. The CDR3 DNA follows: TGCGCCAGCAGCTTAACAGGGGGTGCGTACGAGCAGTACTTC. Its translation is CASSLTGGAYEQYF. The full variable domain, completed using reference TRBV5-1 and TRBJ2-7, is KAGVTQTPRYLIKTRGQQVTLSCSPISGHRSVSWYQQTPGQGLQFLFEYFSETQRNKGNFPGRFSGRQFSNSRSEMNVSTLELGDSALYLCASSLTGGAYEQYFGPGTRLTVT.